A selection of T cell receptor beta chains follows, all from one sample in a study of a mutant IDH1 vaccine in newly diagnosed glioma. Sequencing used immunoSEQ multiplex PCR; TCRdb keeps in-frame clones, though not all of them. The data show about 96,000 clones, about 80% seen once. The sequences come from PBMCs, collected from a glioma patient treated with radiotherapy, temozolomide or both. The origin of the receptors is a man in his forties with glioma. Both conserved end residues are part of each CDR3. A D gene is named only where the DNA matches it firmly. Rows give clone size only sometimes, using once, few, many, or a class for an expanded clone.

clone_size	v_call	cdr3_length	j_call	d_call	cdr3_nt	cdr3_aa
-	TRBV19	15	TRBJ2-5	TRBD2	TGTGCCAGTACCGATAGCGGGAGAAGCGGGGAGACCCAGTACTTC	CASTDSGRSGETQYF
-	TRBV7-9	15	TRBJ2-1	-	TGTGCCAGCAGCTCGATGACAGGCTCCTACAATGAGCAGTTCTTC	CASSSMTGSYNEQFF
-	TRBV6-6	12	TRBJ1-2	-	TGTGCCAGCAGAGACAGTGTCTATGGCTACACCTTC	CASRDSVYGYTF
-	TRBV28	19	TRBJ1-4	-	TGTGCCAGCAGTTTAAAACCCCGGGACATTTGGGCAACTAATGAAAAACTGTTTTTT	CASSLKPRDIWATNEKLFF
-	TRBV13	15	TRBJ2-1	-	TGTGCCAGCAGCTTACGGGGCCCCTCCTACAATGAGCAGTTCTTC	CASSLRGPSYNEQFF
-	TRBV6-5	15	TRBJ1-5	-	TGTGCCAGCAGCGCGCGCCCTATCGGTAATCAGCCCCAGCATTTT	CASSARPIGNQPQHF
-	TRBV21-1	11	TRBJ2-1	-	TGTGCCAGCAGCAAAGCACAAGAGCAGTTCTTC	CASSKAQEQFF
few	TRBV10-3	15	TRBJ2-2	TRBD2	TGTGCCATCAGTCCGCGGGAGGGGGTCACCGGGGAGCTGTTTTTT	CAISPREGVTGELFF
-	TRBV28	14	TRBJ1-2	-	TGTGCCAGCACGCCGCCGGGACTAAACTATGGCTACACCTTC	CASTPPGLNYGYTF
-	TRBV27	16	TRBJ2-5	TRBD2	TGTGCCAGCTATCCACTTATTGGACTAGCGGGAGAGACCCAGTACTTC	CASYPLIGLAGETQYF
-	TRBV9	16	TRBJ2-7	-	TGTGCCAGCAGCGCCCAGTTTAACAGGGGGGGCTACGAGCAGTACTTC	CASSAQFNRGGYEQYF